Presented here are 15 T cell receptor beta chains from one specimen sequenced in a study of T cells in tumors after PD-1 blockade. Sequencing was performed with immunoSEQ multiplex PCR; in TCRdb, only in-frame clones are kept and a portion is missing. The sample has nearly 25,000 clones; 65% to 85% are singletons. Source: PBMCs, taken after anti-PD-1 treatment. These receptors were taken from a human donor with basal cell carcinoma.

The rearrangement links TRBV6-5 to TRBJ2-5; 9 bases line up with TRBD2. The CDR3 runs 13 residues. The V segment lost 6 bases and the J segment 2 bases; nucleotides outside the gene matches: 1. Germline CDR1 is MNHEY and CDR2 is SVGAGI. The CDR3 coding sequence is TGTGCCAGCAGCGCGGGGGGGCAAGAGACCCAGTACTTC. Its protein is CASSAGGQETQYF.

CDR3 DNA: TGTGCCAGCAGCGCGGACAGGGTGTCCACTGAAGCTTTCTTT. Amino acid sequence: CASSADRVSTEAFF. The chain joins TRBV9 to TRBJ1-1; 8 nucleotides match TRBD1. CDR1 SGDLS and CDR2 YYNGEE come from the germline V gene. J lost 4 bases, V lost 3 bases, and 5 bases had no gene match. This CDR3 is built from 14 residues.

The CDR3 DNA reads TGCGCCAGCAGCTCAACAGGGGGTACTAATGAAAAACTGTTTTTT. Translated, it gives CASSSTGGTNEKLFF. The genes are TRBV5-1 and TRBJ1-4, with 8 bases identical to TRBD1. V dropped 3 bases and J dropped 2; count of bases not matched to a gene: 3. The CDR3 totals 15 residues. CDR1 is SGHRS and CDR2 is YFSETQ in the germline V gene.

A few counts support this clone. This chain links TRBV6-5 with TRBJ1-5; D call uncertain. Germline CDR1 MNHEY, CDR2 SVGAGI. This CDR3 contains 15 residues. Deletions cut 5 bases from V and 7 bases from J, with 18 bases between. The CDR3 sequence is CASSTDPDLVQPQHF. The CDR3 coding sequence is TGTGCCAGCAGTACAGACCCGGATCTGGTGCAGCCCCAGCATTTT.

This clone was detected only once. The CDR3 sequence is CASTPGGRPDTQYF. DNA of the CDR3: TGCGCCAGCACCCCAGGCGGGAGACCAGATACGCAGTATTTT. The chain recombines TRBV4-1 with TRBJ2-3; 7 bases are shared with TRBD2. Germline values: CDR1 MGHRA, CDR2 YSYEKL. V was clipped by 7 bases and J by 4 bases; unmatched bases: 8. CDR3 length: 14 amino acids.

This clone rates as medium-sized. The chain combines TRBV6-5 with TRBJ1-5; tentatively, D is TRBD1 (5 bases). V shed 3 bases and J shed 7 bases, with 13 bases lying between them. Looked up from germline, CDR1 is MNHEY and CDR2 is SVGAGI. This CDR3 has 14 amino acids. CDR3 nucleotides: TGTGCCAGCAGTTATTTTGGGGGGGACCAGCCCCAGCATTTT. Its translation: CASSYFGGDQPQHF.

The chain recombines TRBV5-1 with TRBJ1-6; 9 positions match TRBD1. The junction had 4 bases not matched to a gene; V was cut back by 5 bases and J by 7 bases. CDR3 length: 14 amino acids. Per germline, CDR1 SGHRS and CDR2 YFSETQ. CDR3 sequence (DNA): TGCGCCAGCAGTCGGACAGGGGACAATTCACCCCTCCACTTT. Its translation: CASSRTGDNSPLHF.

V usage is TRBV2 and J usage is TRBJ1-1; 8 positions match TRBD1. After removal of 10 bases from V and 7 bases from J, the junction contained 11 bases not matched to a gene. In germline, CDR1 is SNHLY, CDR2 FYNNEI. The CDR3 extends over 13 amino acids. CDR3 in amino acids: CAITGTGVFEAFF. DNA for the CDR3: TGTGCCATAACCGGGACAGGAGTCTTTGAAGCTTTCTTT.

As to this clone: An end of the junction does not agree with germline; a read error may underlie this. This chain links TRBV6-4 with TRBJ2-3; possibly TRBD1 or TRBD2 for D (6 bases each). Germline loops: CDR1 MRHNA, CDR2 SNTAGT. The CDR3 has 15 amino acids. The CDR3 region has the DNA TGTGCCAGCAGTGACAAAGAGGGGGGCACGGATACGCAGTATTTT. Translated, it gives CASSDKEGGTDTQYF.

The rearrangement uses TRBV7-9 and TRBJ2-3, with 9 bases matching TRBD1. This CDR3 is built from 16 residues. V lost 8 bases, J lost 4 bases, and 13 bases stayed unmatched. Germline-derived CDR1 and CDR2 are SEHNR and FQNEAQ (reference sequence). The CDR3 protein is CASASGTGKGADTQYF. The CDR3, as DNA: TGTGCCAGCGCCTCCGGGACAGGGAAGGGGGCAGATACGCAGTATTTT.

The V and J genes are TRBV18 and TRBJ2-3, with D possibly being TRBD2 (6 bases). The germline V gene has CDR1 KGHSH and CDR2 LQKENI. The CDR3 runs 14 residues. Trimming took 3 bases from V and 2 from J, leaving 9 bases between them. CDR3 in amino acids: CASSPSGHTDTQYF. The CDR3 region has the DNA TGTGCCAGCTCACCTAGCGGCCACACAGATACGCAGTATTTT.

The rearrangement links TRBV5-1 to TRBJ2-2; 11 positions match TRBD1. The V gene end was trimmed by 3 bases and the J gene end by 5 bases; junction bases not matched to a gene: 6. There are 16 residues in the CDR3. Germline loops: CDR1 SGHRS, CDR2 YFSETQ. This CDR3 reads CASSWRTGGGTGELFF. The CDR3 coding sequence is TGCGCCAGCAGCTGGAGGACAGGGGGCGGGACCGGGGAGCTGTTTTTT. The full variable domain, with the rest looked up from reference TRBV5-1 and TRBJ2-2, is KAGVTQTPRYLIKTRGQQVTLSCSPISGHRSVSWYQQTPGQGLQFLFEYFSETQRNKGNFPGRFSGRQFSNSRSEMNVSTLELGDSALYLCASSWRTGGGTGELFFGEGSRLTVL.

This clone turned up a few times. DNA of the CDR3: TGTGCCAGCAGCTTGCGGGGGGCGGGCGAGCAGTACTTC. It codes for CASSLRGAGEQYF. The chain links TRBV5-4 to TRBJ2-7, with TRBD2 as a possible D gene (7 bases). Germline V gene lookup returns CDR1 SGHNT and CDR2 YYREEE (reference sequence). This CDR3 spans 13 amino acids. V dropped 1 base and J dropped 6 bases, with 11 bases sitting between them.

This clone counts as large (0.1 to 1%). The V call is TRBV6-6, the J call TRBJ1-1; 7 nucleotides agree with TRBD1. The CDR3 covers 15 residues. The trim removed 4 bases at V and 1 base at J, leaving 6 bases unmatched. From germline, CDR1 is MNHNY and CDR2 SVGAGI (reference sequence). CDR3 DNA sequence: TGTGCCAGCAGTTTCGGGACAGCCGCGAACACTGAAGCTTTCTTT. Translation: CASSFGTAANTEAFF.

This sequence joins TRBV19 and TRBJ1-5; no clear D gene. V was pared by 5 bases and J by 8 bases, with 13 bases between. Germline V gene lookup returns CDR1 LNHDA and CDR2 SQIVND (reference sequence). The CDR3 totals 13 residues. CDR3 in amino acids: CASSPDRHKPQHF. The CDR3 DNA is TGTGCCAGTAGTCCCGATCGACATAAGCCCCAGCATTTT.